Presented here are 13 T cell receptor beta chains from one specimen sequenced in a study of blood T cell repertoires in COVID-19. Only in-frame clones appear in the TCRdb table, and some are missing; sequencing was by immunoSEQ multiplex PCR. The sample lists about 220,000 clones, roughly 85% occurring once. The sample consisted of peripheral blood. The receptors originated from a woman at least 80 years old with acute or convalescent COVID-19.

V gene TRBV4-3 combines with J gene TRBJ2-1; 8 bases are shared with TRBD2. With V trimmed by 0 bases and J by 4 bases, 11 bases remained unmatched. The germline V gene encodes CDR1 LGHNA and CDR2 YSLEER. The CDR3 is 18 amino acids. The CDR3 is CASSQDRIGGAFYNEQFF. The CDR3 DNA reads as TGCGCCAGCAGCCAAGATAGGATCGGGGGGGCCTTTTACAATGAGCAGTTCTTC.

V is TRBV3-1 (or the pseudogene TRBV3-2) and J is TRBJ1-1; D unclear. Trimming shortened V by 7 bases and J by 0 bases, and 9 bases separated the two germline ends. This CDR3 spans 13 amino acids. CDR1 and CDR2 from the germline V gene are LGHDT and YNNKEL (reference sequence). CDR3 region: CASKDSLNTEAFF. The CDR3 DNA reads TGTGCCAGCAAAGACTCCCTGAACACTGAAGCTTTCTTT.

The chain has TRBV19 and TRBJ1-5; 7 positions match TRBD1. CDR1 and CDR2 (germline): LNHDA, SQIVND (reference sequence). CDR3 length: 14 residues. The ends lost 5 bases at V and 2 bases at J; junction bases unmatched: 3. CDR3 in DNA: TGTGCCAGTAGTTCCCAGGGGGGCAATCAGCCCCAGCATTTT. It specifies CASSSQGGNQPQHF.

This chain joins TRBV6-5 and TRBJ2-6; perhaps TRBD2 as D (6 bases). Germline loops: CDR1 MNHEY, CDR2 SVGAGI. The CDR3 contains 15 residues. V lost 8 bases to trimming and J lost 2 bases, with 13 bases between them. This chain's CDR3 is CASGKGGAGANVLTF. The CDR3 coding sequence is TGTGCCAGCGGCAAAGGAGGGGCTGGGGCCAACGTCCTGACTTTC.

This chain joins TRBV25-1 and TRBJ1-3, with 8 nucleotides matching TRBD1. Germline CDR1 reads MGHDK; CDR2 reads SYGVNS. This CDR3 is built from 15 residues. After removal of 3 bases from V and 2 bases from J, the junction contained 3 bases not matched to a gene. DNA for the CDR3: TGTGCCAGCAGTGAGTCGGACAGGGCTGGAAACACCATATATTTT. It translates to CASSESDRAGNTIYF.

The J gene is TRBJ1-1, the V gene TRBV14, with D tentatively TRBD1 (6 bases). The CDR3 runs to 13 residues. Trimming cost V 4 bases and J 10 bases, with 16 bases left between them. The germline CDR1 and CDR2 sequences are SGHDN and FVKESK. The CDR3 region has the DNA TGTGCCAGCAGCCGCCGGGGGGGGCTTGGAGCTTTCTTT. Protein sequence: CASSRRGGLGAFF.

This clone was recorded once. CDR3 protein: CASSRTGGYQPQHF. CDR3 coding DNA: TGTGCCAGCAGTAGAACAGGGGGATATCAGCCCCAGCATTTT. The chain combines TRBV2 with TRBJ1-5, with 8 bases fitting TRBD1. V lost 5 bases to trimming and J lost 5 bases; unmatched junction nucleotides: 5. Looked up from germline, CDR1 is SNHLY and CDR2 is FYNNEI. CDR3 length: 14 amino acids.

This clone showed up just a few times. J is TRBJ1-2 and V is TRBV27, with D perhaps TRBD1 (6 bases). The germline V gene has CDR1 MNHEY and CDR2 SMNVEV (reference sequence). Trimming took 8 bases from V and 2 from J, leaving 15 bases between them. The CDR3 is made up of 14 amino acids. CDR3: CASGEIQGNYGYTF. DNA of the CDR3: TGTGCCAGCGGAGAAATACAGGGAAACTATGGCTACACCTTC.

The V gene is TRBV12-3 or TRBV12-4, the J gene TRBJ1-1; no definite D call. This CDR3 is 12 amino acids long. The V end lost 7 bases, the J end lost 0 bases, and 6 bases lay between the germline ends. CDR3 in amino acids: CASTLMNTEAFF. The CDR3 region has the DNA TGTGCCAGCACCTTAATGAACACTGAAGCTTTCTTT.

The chain links TRBV11-3 to TRBJ1-1, with TRBD1 identical over 8 bases. CDR1 is SGHNT, CDR2 YENEEA, per germline. J lost 3 bases, V lost 0 bases, and 3 bases had no gene match. This CDR3 is built from 15 residues. CDR3 DNA sequence: TGTGCCAGCAGCTTAGATGGACAGGGAGACACTGAAGCTTTCTTT. This sequence encodes CASSLDGQGDTEAFF.

The J gene is TRBJ2-1, the V gene TRBV9; D may be TRBD1 (5 bases). This CDR3 is 15 amino acids long. Looked up from germline, CDR1 is SGDLS and CDR2 is YYNGEE. Trimming stripped 4 bases from V and 4 bases from J, with 15 bases between. CDR3 nucleotides: TGTGCCAGCAGCCCAGGTAGGGGCGATTACAATGAGCAGTTCTTC. Protein product: CASSPGRGDYNEQFF.

The CDR3 protein is CASSRDRTNYGYTF. The CDR3 bases are TGTGCCAGCTCAAGGGACAGAACTAACTATGGCTACACCTTC. The V call is TRBV18, the J call TRBJ1-2; 7 bases align to TRBD1. From germline, CDR1 is KGHSH and CDR2 LQKENI. Losses at the gene ends were 5 bases for V and 0 bases for J; bases not matched to a gene: 3. This CDR3 has 14 residues.

For the CDR3, the DNA is TGTGCCAGCACCCCCCCGGGACAGAGCTATGGCTACACCTTC. Translation gives CASTPPGQSYGYTF. The chain employs TRBV28 and TRBJ1-2; 7 nucleotides match TRBD1. CDR3 length equals 14 residues. The germline V gene has CDR1 MDHEN and CDR2 SYDVKM. J gave up 4 bases and V 7 bases, and 9 bases lay outside the gene matches.